The 15 T cell receptor beta chains given below trace back to one sample, sequenced in a study of T cell repertoires in cytomegalovirus infection. Antigens of these TCRs are unknown. TCRdb analysed the reads with MiXCR anew, one entry per CDR3 protein. The sample gives roughly 920,000 distinct CDR3 sequences, about 33% of which show up once; roughly 13% is in the top ten. Sequenced here: cultured CD8+ T cells from PBMCs, sampled from culture after CMV antigen stimulation. These receptors were taken from a human donor in good health (CMV status not recorded). Some clones in this sample may be carry-over from other donors' samples.

Worth noting for this clonotype: Relative to the germline gene, one junction end is altered; a read error may explain this. The chain has TRBV25-1 and TRBJ1-6; D perhaps matches TRBD1 (5 bases). CDR3 size: 14 residues. The germline gives CDR1 MGHDK, CDR2 SYGVNS. The CDR3 sequence is CVSTPGRRDSPLHF. The CDR3 DNA is TGTGTCAGCACCCCGGGACGTCGCGATTCACCCCTCCACTTT.

This clonotype was seen a few times. The chain joins TRBV7-6 to TRBJ2-1; a weak D match, TRBD1 (6 bases). The CDR3 totals 15 residues. Germline CDR1 and CDR2: SGHVS and FNYEAQ. V lost 5 bases and J 6 bases, leaving 17 bases between the germline ends. The CDR3 DNA is TGTGCCAGCAGCCTCCTTGGGGGCCCCCTCAATGAGCAGTTCTTC. Its translation is CASSLLGGPLNEQFF.

This clonotype was picked up a small number of times. This chain connects TRBV6-5 to TRBJ2-1, with D uncertain. Germline V gene lookup returns CDR1 MNHEY and CDR2 SVGAGI. This CDR3 contains 13 residues. V lost 3 bases and J lost 7, with 10 bases in between. DNA for the CDR3: TGTGCCAGCAGTTATTATCCAACTAATGAGCAGTTCTTC. Amino acid sequence: CASSYYPTNEQFF.

This chain connects TRBV7-9 to TRBJ2-3; D is possibly TRBD2 (6 bases). CDR3 length: 14 amino acids. V was cut by 5 bases and J by 14 bases, with 23 bases left in between. Germline CDR1 SEHNR, CDR2 FQNEAQ (reference sequence). CDR3 nucleotide sequence: TGTGCCAGCAGCCCTGGTATCACGGGGGATGAGCTGTATTTT. It encodes CASSPGITGDELYF.

This clonotype was detected only a few times. The V call is TRBV5-1, the J call TRBJ2-7, with D perhaps being TRBD1 or TRBD2 (5 bases each). Germline CDR1 and CDR2: SGHRS and YFSETQ. The V and J ends lost 0 bases and 0 bases respectively, with 7 bases between them. The CDR3 is 14 residues long. CDR3 sequence reads: CASSLVGPSYEQYV. CDR3 coding DNA: TGCGCCAGCAGCTTGGTGGGACCCTCCTACGAGCAGTACGTC.

This clonotype was observed a handful of times. The V call is TRBV5-6, the J call TRBJ2-1, with D unclear. This CDR3 has 15 residues. Germline V gene data show CDR1 as SGHDT and CDR2 as YYEEEE. V was cut by 7 bases and J by 2 bases, with 16 bases left in between. This chain's CDR3 is CASGIEAATYNEQFF. DNA of the CDR3: TGTGCCAGCGGGATCGAGGCGGCGACCTACAATGAGCAGTTCTTC.

V gene TRBV6-2 or TRBV6-3 combines with J gene TRBJ1-5; possibly TRBD1 for D (5 bases). V was trimmed by 7 bases and J by 6 bases, leaving 19 bases between them. The CDR3 is made up of 15 amino acids. From germline, CDR1 is MNHEY and CDR2 SVGEGT. CDR3 protein: CASTEKPGDAQPQHF. CDR3 coding DNA: TGTGCCAGCACCGAAAAGCCGGGGGATGCTCAGCCCCAGCATTTT.

This clonotype turned up a few times. The chain has TRBV7-9 and TRBJ2-7, with 7 positions matching TRBD2. J was trimmed by 0 bases and V by 3 bases; bases with no gene match: 8. There are 16 residues in the CDR3. The germline CDR1 and CDR2 sequences are SEHNR and FQNEAQ (reference sequence). CDR3 residues: CASSLEPGLPSYEQYF. DNA of the CDR3: TGTGCCAGCAGCTTGGAGCCGGGACTACCCTCCTACGAGCAGTACTTC.

The J gene is TRBJ1-1, the V gene TRBV6-2 or TRBV6-3; the D is unclear. Trimming shortened V by 5 bases and J by 7 bases, and 11 bases separated the two germline ends. Germline V CDR1 and CDR2: MNHEY, SVGEGT. The length of the CDR3 is 12 residues. The CDR3 nucleotides are TGTGCCAGCAGTCTCCCACACGGTGAAGCTTTCTTT. Translation gives CASSLPHGEAFF.

This clonotype has a handful of counts. The gene calls are TRBV6-2 or TRBV6-3 and TRBJ1-3; D not resolved. V was clipped by 0 bases and J by 0 bases, with 15 bases between them. CDR3 length: 18 amino acids. Germline loops: CDR1 MNHEY, CDR2 SVGEGT. As DNA, the CDR3 is TGTGCCAGCAGTTACTCCCGGGCTTCCCTGGGCTCTGGAAACACCATATATTTT. The encoded protein is CASSYSRASLGSGNTIYF.

This clonotype was counted a single time. The chain couples TRBV15 to TRBJ2-5; D possibly corresponds to TRBD1 (7 bases). There are 15 residues in the CDR3. V dropped 4 bases and J dropped 4 bases, with 16 bases sitting between them. Germline CDR1 LNHNV, CDR2 YYDKDF (reference sequence). CDR3 amino acids: CATSKAGGTGETQYF. In DNA form, the CDR3 reads TGTGCCACCAGCAAGGCAGGGGGGACGGGAGAGACCCAGTACTTC.

The chain employs TRBV6-2 or TRBV6-3 and TRBJ2-7, with D hard to call. Germline CDR1 reads MNHEY; CDR2 reads SVGEGT. Trimming removed 0 bases from V and 7 bases from J, with 10 bases in between. The CDR3 loop spans 13 amino acids. As DNA, the CDR3 is TGTGCCAGCAGTTACTCACAGATATGGGAGCAGTACGTC. It encodes CASSYSQIWEQYV.

This clonotype was detected ten times or more. The CDR3 region is CASSPLPGHLIDTIYF. The CDR3 DNA reads TGTGCCAGCAGCCCCCTACCGGGGCACCTGATTGACACCATATATTTT. This rearrangement joins TRBV12-3 or TRBV12-4 to TRBJ1-3; tentative D call: TRBD1 (5 bases). CDR3 size: 16 residues. Trimming cost V 6 bases and J 8 bases, with 23 bases left between them.

The V gene is TRBV2, the J gene TRBJ1-2; 7 bases are shared with TRBD1. The CDR3 consists of 12 residues. V was clipped by 10 bases and J by 7 bases; unmatched bases: 9. Germline lookup yields CDR1 SNHLY and CDR2 FYNNEI. The CDR3 bases are TGTGCCACCCAAGACAGGGTGAGTGGCTACACCTTC. Amino acids: CATQDRVSGYTF. The variable domain in full, completed from reference TRBV2 and TRBJ1-2, reads EPEVTQTPSHQVTQMGQEVILRCVPISNHLYFYWYRQILGQKVEFLVSFYNNEISEKSEIFDDQFSVERPDGSNFTLKIRSTKLEDSAMYFCATQDRVSGYTFGSGTRLTVV.

Notes on this clonotype: Given a much more abundant clone one base away, this may be a read error. This rearrangement joins TRBV7-8 to TRBJ2-2; the match to TRBD2 covers 8 bases. Germline V gene sequence: CDR1 SGHVS, CDR2 FQNEAQ. The CDR3 loop spans 19 amino acids. DNA of the CDR3: TGTGCCAACAGCTTAGTAACTACCGTGGGACTAGAGAACACCGGGGAGCTGTTTTTT. Translation gives CANSLVTTVGLENTGELFF.